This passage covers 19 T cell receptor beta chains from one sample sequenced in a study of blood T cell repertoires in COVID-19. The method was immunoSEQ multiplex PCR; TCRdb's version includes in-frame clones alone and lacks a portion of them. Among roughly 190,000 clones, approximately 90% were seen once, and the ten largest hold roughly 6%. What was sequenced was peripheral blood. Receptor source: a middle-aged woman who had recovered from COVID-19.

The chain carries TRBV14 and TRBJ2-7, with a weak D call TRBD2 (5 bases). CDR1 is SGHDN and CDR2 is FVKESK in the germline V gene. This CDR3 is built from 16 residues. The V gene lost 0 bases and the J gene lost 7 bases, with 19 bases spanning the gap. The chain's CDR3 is CASSQDLRESPGEQYF. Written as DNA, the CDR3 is TGTGCCAGCAGCCAAGATCTCCGGGAAAGCCCCGGGGAGCAGTACTTC.

This chain's CDR3 is CASSTDRLTYNEQFF. The CDR3 DNA is TGTGCCAGCAGTACGGACAGATTGACCTACAATGAGCAGTTCTTC. This sequence joins TRBV6-6 and TRBJ2-1, with D possibly matching TRBD1 (6 bases). CDR3 length equals 15 residues. Trimming took 5 bases from V and 2 from J, leaving 13 bases between them. Germline V gene sequence: CDR1 MNHNY, CDR2 SVGAGI (reference sequence).

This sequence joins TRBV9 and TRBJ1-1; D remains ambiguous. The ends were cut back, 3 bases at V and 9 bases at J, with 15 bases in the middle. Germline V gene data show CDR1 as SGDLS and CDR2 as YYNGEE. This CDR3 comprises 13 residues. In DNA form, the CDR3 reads TGTGCCAGCAGCGCGGGGTTACTAGAAAAAGCTTTCTTT. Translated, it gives CASSAGLLEKAFF.

Here the CDR3 reads CAWRGSGNTIYF. CDR3 coding DNA: TGTGCCTGGAGGGGCAGTGGAAACACCATATATTTT. V usage is TRBV30 and J usage is TRBJ1-3; the D is unclear. The length of the CDR3 is 12 residues. The V and J ends lost 3 bases and 3 bases respectively, with 6 bases between them. The V gene's germline CDR1 is GTSNPN and CDR2 SVGIG (reference sequence).

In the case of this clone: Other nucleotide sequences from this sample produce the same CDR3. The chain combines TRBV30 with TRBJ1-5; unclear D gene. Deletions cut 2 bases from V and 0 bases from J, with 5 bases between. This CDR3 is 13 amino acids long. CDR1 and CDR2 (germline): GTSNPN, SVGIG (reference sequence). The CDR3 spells CAWSIHSNQPQHF. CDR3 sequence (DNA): TGTGCCTGGAGTATCCATAGCAATCAGCCCCAGCATTTT.

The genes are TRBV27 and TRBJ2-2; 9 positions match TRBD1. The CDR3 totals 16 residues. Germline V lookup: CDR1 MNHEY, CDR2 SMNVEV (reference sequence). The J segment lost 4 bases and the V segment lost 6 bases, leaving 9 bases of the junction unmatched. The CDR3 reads CASSIRTGVFTGELFF. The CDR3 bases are TGTGCCAGCAGCATACGGACAGGGGTCTTCACCGGGGAGCTGTTTTTT.

The DNA of the CDR3 is TGTGCCAGCAGCACGGTCGGGGGGAGCGAGCAGTACTTC. This encodes CASSTVGGSEQYF. This chain connects TRBV12-3 or TRBV12-4 to TRBJ2-7, with TRBD2 identical over 7 bases. The CDR3 has 13 amino acids. V was pared by 6 bases and J by 6 bases, with 8 bases of the junction left unmatched.

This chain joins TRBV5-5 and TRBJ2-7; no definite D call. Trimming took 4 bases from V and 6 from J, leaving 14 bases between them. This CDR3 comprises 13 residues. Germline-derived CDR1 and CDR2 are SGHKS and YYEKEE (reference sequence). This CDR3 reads CASSLDVSFEQYF. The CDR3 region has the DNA TGTGCCAGCAGCCTAGACGTGTCTTTCGAGCAGTACTTC.

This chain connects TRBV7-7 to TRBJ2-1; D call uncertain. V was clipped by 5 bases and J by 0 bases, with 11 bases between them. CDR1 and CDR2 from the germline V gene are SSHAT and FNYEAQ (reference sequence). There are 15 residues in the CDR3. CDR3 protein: CASSKTGSSYNEQFF. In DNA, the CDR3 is TGTGCCAGCAGCAAGACTGGTAGCTCCTACAATGAGCAGTTCTTC.

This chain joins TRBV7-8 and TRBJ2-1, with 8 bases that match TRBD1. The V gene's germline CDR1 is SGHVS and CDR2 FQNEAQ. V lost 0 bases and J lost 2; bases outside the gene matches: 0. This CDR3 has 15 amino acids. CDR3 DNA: TGTGCCAGCAGCTTAGCGGGACAGGCCTACAATGAGCAGTTCTTC. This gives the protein CASSLAGQAYNEQFF.

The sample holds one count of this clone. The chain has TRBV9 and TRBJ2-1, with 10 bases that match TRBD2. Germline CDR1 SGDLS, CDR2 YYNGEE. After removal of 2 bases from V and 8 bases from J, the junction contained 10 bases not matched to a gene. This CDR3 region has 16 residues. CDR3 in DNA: TGTGCCAGCAGCGTGGACCCTAGCGGGAGAAGCCATGAGCAGTTCTTC. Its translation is CASSVDPSGRSHEQFF.

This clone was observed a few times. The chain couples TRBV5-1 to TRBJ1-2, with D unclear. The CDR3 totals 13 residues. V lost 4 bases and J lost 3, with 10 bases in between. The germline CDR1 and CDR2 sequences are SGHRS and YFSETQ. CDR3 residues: CASSPSGDYGYTF. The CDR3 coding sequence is TGCGCCAGCAGCCCCTCGGGAGACTATGGCTACACCTTC.

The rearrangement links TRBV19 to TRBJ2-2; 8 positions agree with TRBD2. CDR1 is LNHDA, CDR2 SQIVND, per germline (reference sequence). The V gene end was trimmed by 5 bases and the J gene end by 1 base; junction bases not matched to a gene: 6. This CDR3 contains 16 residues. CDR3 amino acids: CASSQNSGENTGELFF. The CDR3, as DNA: TGTGCCAGTAGTCAGAATAGCGGGGAGAACACCGGGGAGCTGTTTTTT.

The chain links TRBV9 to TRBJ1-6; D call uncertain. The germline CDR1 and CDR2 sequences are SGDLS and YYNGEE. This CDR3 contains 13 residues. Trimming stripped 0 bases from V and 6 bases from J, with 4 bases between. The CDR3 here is CASSVASNSPLHF. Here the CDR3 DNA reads TGTGCCAGCAGCGTAGCCAGTAATTCACCCCTCCACTTT.

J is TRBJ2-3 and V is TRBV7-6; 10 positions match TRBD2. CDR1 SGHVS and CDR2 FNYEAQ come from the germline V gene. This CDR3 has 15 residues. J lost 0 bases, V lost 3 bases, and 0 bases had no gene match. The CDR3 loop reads CASSLGLASTDTQYF. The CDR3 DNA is TGTGCCAGCAGCTTGGGACTAGCGAGCACAGATACGCAGTATTTT.

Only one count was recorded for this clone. The CDR3 is CASRDRDEKLFF. The CDR3, as DNA: TGTGCCAGCAGAGACAGGGATGAAAAACTGTTTTTT. The gene calls are TRBV12-3 or TRBV12-4 and TRBJ1-4; 7 bases fit TRBD1. This CDR3 is 12 amino acids long. Trimming cost V 6 bases and J 6 bases; bases outside gene matches: 1.

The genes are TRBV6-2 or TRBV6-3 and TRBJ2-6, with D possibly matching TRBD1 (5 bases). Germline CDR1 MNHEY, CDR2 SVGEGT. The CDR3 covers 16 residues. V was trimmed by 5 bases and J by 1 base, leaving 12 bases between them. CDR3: CASSPDKESGANVLTF. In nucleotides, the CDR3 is TGTGCCAGCAGTCCGGACAAAGAATCTGGGGCCAACGTCCTGACTTTC.

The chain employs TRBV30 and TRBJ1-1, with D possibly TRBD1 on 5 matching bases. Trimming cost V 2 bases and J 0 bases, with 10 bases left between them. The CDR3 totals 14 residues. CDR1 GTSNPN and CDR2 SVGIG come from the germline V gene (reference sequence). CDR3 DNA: TGTGCCTGGAGTCGGACACCTATGAACACTGAAGCTTTCTTT. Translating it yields CAWSRTPMNTEAFF.

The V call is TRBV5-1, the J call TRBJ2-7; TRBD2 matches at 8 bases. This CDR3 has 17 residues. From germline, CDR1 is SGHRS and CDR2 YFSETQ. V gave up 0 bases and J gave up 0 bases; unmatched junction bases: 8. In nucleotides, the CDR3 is TGCGCCAGCAGCTTGGGTAGCGGGACCGGCGTCTCCTACGAGCAGTACTTC. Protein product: CASSLGSGTGVSYEQYF.